The rows below give T cell receptor beta chains drawn from one sample of a study of spatial heterogeneity in lung cancer. TCRdb processed the 5' RACE reads anew with MiXCR; each CDR3 protein has one entry. The table includes a few thousand distinct CDR3 sequences, 17% detected once. The starting material was lung tumor tissue, obtained at surgery. These receptor sequences come from a male donor with early-stage non-small cell lung cancer. Each CDR3 is given without its conserved first and last residue.

j_gene | v_gene | CDR3aa
TRBJ2-7 | TRBV28 | ASRKSRAPYEQY
TRBJ1-1 | TRBV7-9 | ASSLATGRTEAF
TRBJ2-3 | TRBV29-1 | SVEGGQGLAPDTQY
TRBJ2-5 | TRBV5-1 | ASSWTIQETQY
TRBJ1-1 | TRBV18 | ASSPRGETEAF
TRBJ2-1 | TRBV6-5 | ASSRWTGANEQF
TRBJ1-1 | TRBV27 | ASQLEGHTEAF
TRBJ2-5 | TRBV7-9 | ATLAGETQY
TRBJ2-7 | TRBV4-2 | ASSQDMGLAGNEQY
TRBJ2-1 | TRBV5-4 | ASSLPRNEQF